These 21 T cell receptor beta chains were all obtained from the same sample, sequenced in a study of T cell changes during pregnancy in multiple sclerosis (dated by TCRdb to the late 2010s). The library came from the immunoSEQ multiplex PCR assay. Entries here come from immuneACCESS through TCRdb and include only in-frame sequences with V and J called. Some clones fail to appear in such tables; in the studies checked, an unresolved V gene covers under half of the shortfall, and the cause of the remainder is unknown. The sample has 39,000 or so clones on record, about 91% of them singletons. Clones ranked in the top ten supply around 10% of the sample. The specimen comprised CD8+ T cells from peripheral blood mononuclear cells, sampled after pregnancy. These receptors were collected from a female donor with multiple sclerosis, enrolled in a pregnancy study.

This chain uses TRBV7-9 with TRBJ2-1; 7 nucleotides align to TRBD2. The germline gives CDR1 SEHNR, CDR2 FQNEAQ (reference sequence). The ends lost 5 bases at V and 2 bases at J; junction bases unmatched: 9. This CDR3 region has 16 residues. The CDR3 loop is CASSSNREGPYNEQFF. The CDR3 nucleotides are TGTGCCAGCAGCAGCAATAGGGAGGGGCCCTACAATGAGCAGTTCTTC.

The chain uses TRBV6-1 and TRBJ2-7; 9 bases agree with TRBD1. After removal of 0 bases from V and 4 bases from J, the junction contained 7 bases not matched to a gene. The germline gives CDR1 MNHNS, CDR2 SASEGT. The CDR3 loop spans 16 amino acids. In DNA, the CDR3 is TGTGCCAGCAGTGAAGCGCCGGGACAGGGAAGATACGAGCAGTACTTC. Amino acid sequence: CASSEAPGQGRYEQYF.

The sample holds one count of this clone. The CDR3 loop reads CASRPRTSGSGSSHEQYF. Here the CDR3 DNA reads TGCGCCAGCAGACCCCGAACTAGCGGGAGTGGCAGTAGCCACGAGCAGTACTTC. The V call is TRBV10-1, the J call TRBJ2-7, with TRBD2 identical over 11 bases. This CDR3 is 18 amino acids long. The germline gives CDR1 WNHNN, CDR2 SYGVQD (reference sequence). V was clipped by 6 bases and J by 5 bases; unmatched bases: 18.

This chain links TRBV6-5 with TRBJ2-1, with a weak D call TRBD2 (7 bases). Trimming pared 6 bases from V and 8 bases from J, leaving 17 bases between. CDR1 and CDR2 (germline): MNHEY, SVGAGI. The CDR3 totals 14 residues. CDR3 amino acids: CASSLGGEIYEQFF. The CDR3 coding sequence is TGTGCCAGCAGCCTAGGGGGGGAGATTTATGAGCAGTTCTTC.

This clone is a singleton in its sample. The chain employs TRBV5-1 and TRBJ1-1; 9 bases agree with TRBD1. Germline CDR1 reads SGHRS; CDR2 reads YFSETQ. J gave up 5 bases and V 3 bases, and 5 bases lay outside the gene matches. This CDR3 region has 14 residues. The CDR3: CASSSRTGATEAFF. In DNA form, the CDR3 reads TGCGCCAGCAGCTCTAGGACAGGGGCGACTGAAGCTTTCTTT.

This chain connects TRBV6-5 to TRBJ2-7, with D perhaps matching TRBD1 (5 bases). Trimming cost V 10 bases and J 6 bases, with 22 bases left between them. Per germline, CDR1 MNHEY and CDR2 SVGAGI. The CDR3 is 14 residues long. This chain's CDR3 is CATSKGASSGEQYF. The CDR3 nucleotides read TGTGCCACCTCAAAAGGGGCCTCCTCCGGCGAGCAGTACTTC.

The chain carries TRBV9 and TRBJ1-3; weak D call: TRBD1 (5 bases). CDR1 is SGDLS, CDR2 YYNGEE, per germline. V was shortened by 4 bases and J by 0 bases, with 20 bases between the two germline ends. The CDR3 is made up of 18 amino acids. CDR3 in amino acids: CASSLDSGIPRSGNTIYF. Written as DNA, the CDR3 is TGTGCCAGCAGCCTCGACTCAGGGATCCCCCGCTCTGGAAACACCATATATTTT.

The CDR3 bases are TGCGCCAGCAGCGCGGAGACAGGGGCGATTGGAAGCTATGGCTACACCTTC. Translation gives CASSAETGAIGSYGYTF. The gene calls are TRBV5-1 and TRBJ1-2; TRBD1 aligns across 8 bases. Germline trimming cut 4 bases from V and 4 bases from J; bases unmatched to any gene: 15. The CDR3 runs to 17 residues. Germline V CDR1 and CDR2: SGHRS, YFSETQ.

V gene TRBV2 combines with J gene TRBJ1-2, with D maybe TRBD1 (6 bases). The V end was cut by 10 bases, the J end by 7 bases, with 16 bases between. Looked up from germline, CDR1 is SNHLY and CDR2 is FYNNEI. The CDR3 extends over 12 amino acids. The CDR3 DNA follows: TGTGCCACCGCGACAGGAGTCCTTGGCTACACCTTC. It specifies CATATGVLGYTF.

The chain joins TRBV5-3 to TRBJ1-2, with D hard to call. TRBV5-3 belongs to the ORF category, with a function that is uncertain. The CDR3 sequence is 13 residues long. Between the trimmed V and J ends, which lost 0 bases and 4 bases, there was a span of 7 bases. The CDR3 region is CARSLGEGYGYTF. The CDR3 DNA sequence: TGTGCCAGAAGCTTGGGGGAGGGCTATGGCTACACCTTC.

V gene TRBV27 combines with J gene TRBJ1-1; D gene uncertain. CDR3 length: 15 amino acids. V dropped 5 bases and J dropped 0 bases, with 13 bases sitting between them. Germline lookup yields CDR1 MNHEY and CDR2 SMNVEV (reference sequence). This chain's CDR3 is CASSPRMSVNTEAFF. CDR3 bases: TGTGCCAGCAGTCCCCGGATGAGCGTGAACACTGAAGCTTTCTTT.

This clone was seen only once. The gene calls are TRBV7-9 and TRBJ1-2; D might be TRBD1 (6 bases). The CDR3 consists of 13 residues. Trimming pared 5 bases from V and 8 bases from J, leaving 15 bases between. Germline CDR1 is SEHNR and CDR2 is FQNEAQ (reference sequence). CDR3 amino acids: CASSPQGRRGYTF. The CDR3 DNA follows: TGTGCCAGCAGCCCCCAGGGGCGTCGGGGCTACACCTTC.

The rearrangement links TRBV27 to TRBJ1-5; 7 bases map to TRBD1. The CDR3 extends over 16 amino acids. The germline CDR1 and CDR2 sequences are MNHEY and SMNVEV (reference sequence). The V gene end was trimmed by 8 bases and the J gene end by 3 bases; junction bases not matched to a gene: 13. The CDR3 region is CASATQGTGVNQPQHF. The CDR3 DNA reads as TGTGCCAGCGCAACACAAGGAACAGGGGTCAATCAGCCCCAGCATTTT.

The rearrangement uses TRBV5-1 and TRBJ1-5; unclear D gene. The CDR3 has 15 residues. Per the germline V gene, CDR1 is SGHRS and CDR2 is YFSETQ. The V end was cut by 0 bases, the J end by 2 bases, with 9 bases between. The CDR3 sequence: CASSLDGSGNQPQHF. CDR3 DNA: TGCGCCAGCAGCTTGGACGGGAGCGGCAATCAGCCCCAGCATTTT.

The genes are TRBV5-4 and TRBJ2-1; weak D call: TRBD2 (6 bases). CDR1 is SGHNT, CDR2 YYREEE, per germline (reference sequence). The V and J ends lost 2 bases and 4 bases respectively, with 13 bases between them. CDR3 length equals 15 residues. The CDR3 here is CASSLRREFYNEQFF. The CDR3 nucleotides read TGTGCCAGCAGCTTACGGCGGGAATTTTACAATGAGCAGTTCTTC.

This clone was seen once. The chain is built from TRBV27 and TRBJ2-1; D uncertain. Germline CDR1 reads MNHEY; CDR2 reads SMNVEV (reference sequence). Trimming cost V 0 bases and J 3 bases, with 24 bases left between them. The CDR3 has 20 amino acids. The CDR3, as DNA: TGTGCCAGCAGTTTATCCTCCCGCCTCCCCCCTGTTTACAGCTACAATGAGCAGTTCTTC. Residues: CASSLSSRLPPVYSYNEQFF.

This rearrangement joins TRBV7-9 to TRBJ2-7, with 12 positions matching TRBD1. In germline, CDR1 is SEHNR, CDR2 FQNEAQ (reference sequence). Losses at the gene ends were 4 bases for V and 5 bases for J; bases not matched to a gene: 12. The CDR3 has 17 residues. CDR3 amino acids: CASSSTATGTGGNEQYF. The DNA for the CDR3 is TGTGCCAGCAGCTCGACCGCGACCGGGACAGGGGGCAACGAGCAGTACTTC. The variable domain in full, with the rest retrieved from reference TRBV7-9 and TRBJ2-7, is DTGVSQNPRHKITKRGQNVTFRCDPISEHNRLYWYRQTLGQGPEFLTYFQNEAQLEKSRLLSDRFSAERPKGSFSTLEIQRTEQGDSAMYLCASSSTATGTGGNEQYFGPGTRLTVT.

The chain combines TRBV27 with TRBJ1-1; D unresolved. The CDR3 length is 14 residues. CDR1 is MNHEY, CDR2 SMNVEV, per germline (reference sequence). Trimming took off 9 bases at V and 0 bases at J, with 14 bases between the two ends. CDR3 in DNA: TGTGCCAGACCCTACGAAAACTTGAACACTGAAGCTTTCTTT. As protein: CARPYENLNTEAFF.

In its sample, this clone was seen once. J is TRBJ2-5 and V is TRBV5-1; 8 bases line up with TRBD1. Germline assignment: CDR1 SGHRS and CDR2 YFSETQ. The length of the CDR3 is 17 residues. Germline trimming cut 2 bases from V and 0 bases from J; bases unmatched to any gene: 9. This CDR3 reads CASSFSTGTGYQETQYF. CDR3 DNA sequence: TGCGCCAGCAGCTTCTCCACCGGGACAGGCTACCAAGAGACCCAGTACTTC.

The rearrangement joins TRBV7-9 to TRBJ1-3; no clear D gene. Trimming took 7 bases from V and 1 from J, leaving 11 bases between them. CDR1 is SEHNR, CDR2 FQNEAQ, per germline (reference sequence). The CDR3 sequence is 14 residues long. CDR3 region: CASTSTRSGNTIYF. The CDR3, as DNA: TGTGCCAGCACATCCACGCGGTCTGGAAACACCATATATTTT.

A word on this clone: Different DNA sequences within this sample yield the same CDR3. The genes are TRBV27 and TRBJ2-7; 8 bases map to TRBD2. The CDR3 length is 13 residues. Trimming removed 3 bases from V and 4 bases from J; junction bases left unmatched: 2. CDR1 and CDR2 (germline): MNHEY, SMNVEV (reference sequence). Here the CDR3 reads CASSLAGGYEQYF. The CDR3 region has the DNA TGTGCCAGCAGTTTGGCGGGGGGATACGAGCAGTACTTC.